This TCR beta chain was sequenced for a study of regulatory T cells in long-lasting Graves disease. Study-wide results and limits: The study found TRBV28, TRBJ1-2 and TRBJ2-5 favored in persistent disease.

The germline V gene encodes CDR1 SGHNT and CDR2 YYREEE (reference sequence). The CDR3 loop spans 15 amino acids. Time point described: newly diagnosed GD, antithyroid drugs for less than 3 months. PBMCs provided the RNA from which the TCR library was made. HTBI primers from iRepertoire and Arm-PCR of CDR3 regions yielded the TCR beta libraries. In the original analysis: Identification across samples found 62 TRBV and 12 to 15 TRBJ segments. TCRdb re-derived calls from the multiplex PCR reads in MiXCR, one entry per CDR3 protein. These V and J calls originate from TCRdb's pipeline instead of the authors' own analysis. The sample records some 250,000 distinct CDR3 sequences, more than 15% being singletons. Of note for this clonotype: Antigen specificity is unknown. Given a much more abundant clone one base away, this may be a read error. No conserved phenylalanine or tryptophan ends this CDR3, so it is likely a read error.

This same sample was also taken into another study, of T cells in Graves' hyperthyroidism and ophthalmopathy.

The source is a woman in her 30s with Graves disease. This chain uses TRBV5-4 with TRBJ2-7, with 12 nucleotides matching TRBD2. The sample here was peripheral blood mononuclear cells (PBMCs), taken at new diagnosis, from a patient treated with antithyroid drugs. The DNA for the CDR3 is TGCGCCAGCAGCCGGACTAGCGGGGTAAACTACGAGCAGTACTTA. The encoded protein is CASSRTSGVNYEQYL.